The 9 T cell receptor beta chains presented below share a single source sample, sequenced in a study of metastatic and nonmetastatic thyroid tumors. MiXCR reprocessed the PCR reads for TCRdb. The sample yields about 38,000 clones, approximately 51% seen once. Until they underwent thyroid surgery, no patient had received any treatment. Source material: tumor tissue. All receptors come from a male donor with papillary thyroid cancer or a benign thyroid nodule (not recorded which). Some clones in this sample may be carry-over from other donors' samples.

This chain uses TRBV9 with TRBJ2-1; 8 nucleotides agree with TRBD1. Unmatched junction bases numbered 5, after V lost 0 bases and J lost 6 bases. The germline V gene has CDR1 SGDLS and CDR2 YYNGEE. The CDR3 is made up of 15 amino acids. CDR3 DNA: TGTGCCAGCAGCGTAGGGGGGACAGGTCCCAATGAGCAGTTCTTC. Its translation: CASSVGGTGPNEQFF.

The chain couples TRBV11-2 to TRBJ2-1, with 9 bases aligning to TRBD2. Unmatched junction bases numbered 8, after V lost 2 bases and J lost 6 bases. The CDR3 is 16 residues long. The V gene's germline CDR1 is SGHAT and CDR2 FQNNGV. This CDR3 reads CASSLFLAGGGNEQFF. CDR3 nucleotides: TGTGCCAGCAGCTTATTTCTTGCGGGAGGGGGCAATGAGCAGTTCTTC.

V and J are TRBV6-1 and TRBJ2-7, with D hard to call. This CDR3 is built from 14 residues. Trimming took off 3 bases at V and 2 bases at J, with 11 bases between the two ends. CDR1 is MNHNS and CDR2 is SASEGT in the germline V gene. The CDR3 bases are TGTGCCAGCAGTGATTTGGCAGGTCCCTACGAGCAGTACTTC. Its protein is CASSDLAGPYEQYF.

V usage is TRBV7-8 and J usage is TRBJ2-7; 11 nucleotides agree with TRBD2. CDR1 and CDR2 (germline): SGHVS, FQNEAQ. The V gene end was trimmed by 4 bases and the J gene end by 0 bases; junction bases not matched to a gene: 8. The CDR3 runs 17 residues. CDR3 DNA sequence: TGTGCCAGCAGCTCGGCCGGACTAGCGGGCGGCTCCTACGAGCAGTACTTC. Amino acid sequence: CASSSAGLAGGSYEQYF.

This clone is labeled medium-sized (0.01 to 0.1%). The V gene is TRBV5-1, the J gene TRBJ2-1; D might be TRBD2 (6 bases). V was shortened by 5 bases and J by 0 bases, with 21 bases between the two germline ends. The CDR3 has 18 residues. Per germline, CDR1 SGHRS and CDR2 YFSETQ. CDR3 bases: TGCGCCAGCAGTTCAGCCCCGGGAGTCTATTTCTCCTACAATGAGCAGTTCTTC. It codes for CASSSAPGVYFSYNEQFF.

The V and J genes are TRBV6-1 and TRBJ2-2; 9 nucleotides line up with TRBD2. The CDR3 consists of 17 residues. The germline CDR1 and CDR2 sequences are MNHNS and SASEGT. V was clipped by 3 bases and J by 2 bases; unmatched bases: 7. Here the CDR3 reads CASSEFGTSKNTGELFF. The CDR3, as DNA: TGTGCCAGCAGTGAGTTCGGGACTAGCAAAAACACCGGGGAGCTGTTTTTT.

The chain employs TRBV10-2 and TRBJ1-2, with no clear D. V lost 6 bases and J 5 bases, leaving 13 bases between the germline ends. The CDR3 sequence is 13 residues long. The germline V gene has CDR1 WSHSY and CDR2 SAAADI. The CDR3 loop reads CASSEAASYGYTF. CDR3 bases: TGCGCCAGCAGCGAGGCAGCCTCATATGGCTACACCTTC.

J is TRBJ1-2 and V is TRBV25-1; tentative D call: TRBD1 (5 bases). The V gene lost 5 bases and the J gene lost 0 bases, with 7 bases spanning the gap. Per germline, CDR1 MGHDK and CDR2 SYGVNS. The CDR3 spans 13 residues. The CDR3 loop reads CASSPGTNYGYTF. The CDR3 region has the DNA TGTGCCAGCAGTCCAGGGACTAACTATGGCTACACCTTC.

The V call is TRBV11-2, the J call TRBJ2-1, with 15 bases identical to TRBD2. This CDR3 comprises 18 residues. Per the germline V gene, CDR1 is SGHAT and CDR2 is FQNNGV. V trimming: 0 bases; J trimming: 4 bases; junction bases outside the gene matches: 4. CDR3 sequence: CASSLEGTSGRFYNEQFF. DNA for the CDR3: TGTGCCAGCAGCTTAGAGGGGACTAGCGGGAGGTTTTACAATGAGCAGTTCTTC.